This TCR beta chain derives from a study of CD8 T cells in seronegative destructive rheumatoid arthritis (dated by TCRdb to the early 2020s). Study-level background: At the time of sampling, seven of the eight CND-RA patients were on biological drugs. Researchers compared peripheral CD8+ TCRbeta repertoires from patients with CCP-negative destructive rheumatoid arthritis (CND-RA) against repertoires from newly diagnosed seropositive RA, seronegative RA and healthy controls. The seropositive RA, seronegative RA and healthy control comparison cohorts were taken from a previously published TCRbeta dataset and were not newly sequenced. What the authors observed across the whole study: The small size of the CND-RA cohort was noted as a limitation of the study. CND-RA repertoires showed more CMV-reactive and fewer influenza A-reactive CD8+ TCRbeta sequences than controls and other RA subtypes. The authors read the apparently distinct set of enriched public clonotypes carried by CND-RA patients as support for a separate disease subset. With age adjusted for, CD8+ TCRbeta repertoires in CND-RA patients appeared less diverse and more clonal than repertoires in other RA subtypes. In the absence of diagnostic samples, TCR repertoire differences may be partly attributable to poor disease control over the years rather than being present at onset. Across the 117,399 clonotypes tested, no public clonotype enrichment remained significant after Benjamini-Hochberg correction.

Genomic DNA from CD8+ cells was used for TCRbeta sequencing according to the manufacturer's instructions. TCRbeta sequencing used the immunoSEQ assay and was run at a genomics technology centre in Finland. In the paper's pipeline: Clonotype tables generated by the immunoSEQ preprocessing pipeline were converted into VDJtools format, and non-productive clonotypes were filtered out. Samples with fewer than 10,000 reads were excluded, the remaining samples were subsampled to 10,000 reads, and most of the eight CND-RA samples were retained. The VDJtools CalcDiversityStats function was applied to data subsampled to 10,000 reads to calculate Shannon-Wiener, Simpson and clonality indices. To infer antigen specificity, non-singleton TCRbeta clonotypes were hard-matched against VDJdb, meaning no mismatches were allowed. CDR3 sequences that differed by one amino acid (Hamming distance 1) were grouped together into clusters with potentially shared antigen targets. Public clonotypes were tested for group enrichment with one-sided Fisher's exact tests after resampling groups to six samples, repeated ten times. TCRdb mirrors the immuneACCESS table, restricted to in-frame sequences. Some clones are absent from its copies; in checked studies, under half trace to an unresolved V gene, and the reason for the others is unknown. The V and J calls and the clone size are those of that table, but D and trimming were determined from the DNA. The sample has fewer than 15,000 clones on record, around 83% of them singletons. Of the sample, around a quarter falls within the top ten clones.

The CDR3 runs 13 residues from the cysteine to the phenylalanine. The DNA shown is the 39-base CDR3, in frame from base 1. CDR1 MGHRA and CDR2 YSYEKL were looked up in the germline V gene. V and J are truncated by 1 base and 14 bases respectively, leaving an intervening sequence of 14 bases. CND-RA patients tested negative on the clinical CCP2 antibody test, and even with active therapy their joint destruction kept progressing. Every CND-RA patient showed typical joint destruction in the wrists and ankles and had failed conventional anti-rheumatic therapy. CND-RA patients were sampled after long disease histories, spanning decades in several cases, rather than at diagnosis. Each patient provided roughly 50 millilitres of EDTA-anticoagulated peripheral blood. Ficoll-Paque PLUS density gradient separation was used to isolate peripheral blood mononuclear cells. CD8+ cells were isolated from fresh or cryopreserved PBMCs by AutoMACS magnetic bead positive selection, with purity checked by flow cytometry. Genomic DNA was extracted using Nucleospin Tissue or Tissue XS kits and then quantified on a Qubit 2.0 fluorometer.

There are a few counts of this clone. Which antigen it targets is not known. Base qualities are not recorded, but no much larger clone differs from it by a single base. Sequencing used CD8+ T cells from blood. This receptor was obtained from a woman aged 30-50 years with seronegative destructive rheumatoid arthritis. The chain uses TRBV4-1 and TRBJ1-4, with the D segment identity uncertain. The nucleotide sequence is given as TGCGCCAGCAGCCAAGGAGACAAGACCAGGCTGTTTTTT. Its protein product is CASSQGDKTRLFF.